The source of this T cell receptor (beta chain) is a study of blood T cell repertoires in COVID-19. TCRdb keeps only in-frame clones here, not all; method: immunoSEQ multiplex PCR. The sample has about 210,000 clones, 83% seen once. Germline assignment: CDR1 SGHTA and CDR2 FQGNSA. The CDR3 covers 17 residues. The V and J ends lost 5 bases and 9 bases, in that order; junction bases with no gene match: 18. The chain is built from TRBV7-2 and TRBJ2-1, with 8 bases that match TRBD1. Sequenced material: peripheral blood. The receptor's source is a woman between 40 and 55 years old with active or convalescent COVID-19. The CDR3 DNA follows: TGTGCCAGCAGCGAAGACAAGACCGGACAGGGAAAGGGTGAGCAGTTCTTC. This translates into CASSEDKTGQGKGEQFF.